The 21 T cell receptor beta chains below come from one sample, sequenced in a study of blood T cell repertoires in COVID-19. Profiling relied on immunoSEQ multiplex PCR, and the TCRdb table lists in-frame clones only, not all of them. In the table there are 400,000 to 550,000 clones, around nine tenths of which are singletons. Sequenced input: peripheral blood. Receptors originate from a woman aged 30 to 39 with acute or convalescent COVID-19.

This clone was found a few times. The V and J genes are TRBV5-1 and TRBJ2-3, with TRBD2 matching over 8 bases. Germline V lookup: CDR1 SGHRS, CDR2 YFSETQ. The ends lost 3 bases at V and 0 bases at J; junction bases unmatched: 12. The CDR3 length is 18 residues. CDR3 coding DNA: TGCGCCAGCAGCTCCGTCGGTGCGGGGGGCTCTAGCACAGATACGCAGTATTTT. Amino acid sequence: CASSSVGAGGSSTDTQYF.

The chain has TRBV7-8 and TRBJ2-5; D is uncertain. The V gene lost 1 base and the J gene lost 1 base, with 10 bases spanning the gap. This CDR3 has 15 residues. Germline V gene lookup returns CDR1 SGHVS and CDR2 FQNEAQ. CDR3 DNA: TGTGCCAGCAGCTTAGTGATGGCCAGCCAAGAGACCCAGTACTTC. Translation: CASSLVMASQETQYF.

The chain joins TRBV23-1 to TRBJ1-6; D unresolved. TRBV23-1 is recorded as an ORF, its role being uncertain. The CDR3 is 15 amino acids. The V and J ends lost 0 bases and 6 bases respectively, with 9 bases between them. The CDR3 is CASSQSATCNSPLHF. The CDR3 nucleotides read TGCGCCAGCAGTCAATCAGCTACTTGTAATTCACCCCTCCACTTT.

V and J are TRBV19 and TRBJ2-5; 9 positions match TRBD2. V was clipped by 6 bases and J by 5 bases; unmatched bases: 4. Germline CDR1 and CDR2: LNHDA and SQIVND (reference sequence). There are 13 residues in the CDR3. CDR3 protein: CASRASGTETQYF. Here the CDR3 DNA reads TGTGCCAGTAGGGCTAGCGGGACGGAGACCCAGTACTTC.

This clone was detected only a few times. The rearrangement uses TRBV3-1 (or the pseudogene TRBV3-2) and TRBJ1-1; D remains ambiguous. V lost 2 bases and J 5 bases, leaving 24 bases between the germline ends. There are 18 residues in the CDR3. Germline V gene lookup returns CDR1 LGHDT and CDR2 YNNKEL (reference sequence). The CDR3 DNA follows: TGTGCCAGCAGCCAATTGGCCGTAACCCTAGCAGGAGGGACTGAAGCTTTCTTT. It translates to CASSQLAVTLAGGTEAFF.

V usage is TRBV28 and J usage is TRBJ1-5, with 7 bases that match TRBD1. Trimming removed 7 bases from V and 2 bases from J; junction bases left unmatched: 11. This CDR3 has 16 amino acids. Germline V CDR1 and CDR2: MDHEN, SYDVKM. As DNA, the CDR3 is TGTGCCAGCACCCAAGGGGGCCTTAAAGGCAATCAGCCCCAGCATTTT. Translating it yields CASTQGGLKGNQPQHF.

This clone was seen once. The J gene is TRBJ2-5, the V gene TRBV20-1, with TRBD1 matching over 7 bases. Per the germline V gene, CDR1 is DFQATT and CDR2 is SNEGSKA (reference sequence). The ends lost 5 bases at V and 3 bases at J; junction bases unmatched: 0. The length of the CDR3 is 11 residues. CDR3 region: CSAGQEETQYF. The CDR3 DNA is TGCAGTGCTGGACAGGAAGAGACCCAGTACTTC.

This sequence joins TRBV5-1 and TRBJ1-4; no clear D gene. CDR1 and CDR2 (germline): SGHRS, YFSETQ. The CDR3 covers 14 residues. V was pared by 5 bases and J by 7 bases, with 15 bases between. CDR3 amino acids: CASSWEGLREKLFF. The CDR3 region has the DNA TGCGCCAGCAGTTGGGAGGGCTTGCGTGAAAAACTGTTTTTT.

The chain recombines TRBV11-2 with TRBJ1-1; 7 positions agree with TRBD1. CDR3 size: 14 residues. V shed 5 bases and J 2 bases; nucleotides not matched to a gene: 5. Germline V gene data show CDR1 as SGHAT and CDR2 as FQNNGV. CDR3 residues: CASSLNRGNTEAFF. CDR3 DNA: TGTGCCAGCAGCCTCAACAGGGGTAACACTGAAGCTTTCTTT.

The chain links TRBV7-3 to TRBJ2-7; a weak D match, TRBD1 (6 bases). Germline CDR1 is SGHTA and CDR2 is FQGTGA. Trimming stripped 7 bases from V and 5 bases from J, with 18 bases between. The CDR3 runs to 14 residues. CDR3 sequence reads: CASTERDKGHEQYF. DNA of the CDR3: TGTGCCAGCACCGAAAGGGACAAGGGCCACGAGCAGTACTTC.

The V and J genes are TRBV27 and TRBJ2-6; D gene unclear. The CDR3 has 14 residues. The V and J ends lost 2 bases and 3 bases respectively, with 5 bases between them. Germline CDR1 MNHEY, CDR2 SMNVEV (reference sequence). The CDR3 loop is CASSLISGANVLTF. The CDR3 DNA sequence: TGTGCCAGCAGTTTAATTAGTGGGGCCAACGTCCTGACTTTC.

Here the CDR3 DNA reads TGTGCCAGCTCTTTCGGCCGGGGGAACACTGAAGCTTTCTTT. Translating it yields CASSFGRGNTEAFF. J is TRBJ1-1 and V is TRBV18, with D uncertain. The germline CDR1 and CDR2 sequences are KGHSH and LQKENI. The CDR3 loop spans 14 amino acids. Trimming removed 6 bases from V and 1 base from J, with 12 bases in between.

This sequence joins TRBV28 and TRBJ1-2, with a possible D match to TRBD1 (5 bases). Germline assignment: CDR1 MDHEN and CDR2 SYDVKM. The germline V and J ends were trimmed by 3 bases and 4 bases, with 9 bases remaining between them. This CDR3 is built from 13 residues. The CDR3 loop is CASSFGRGYGYTF. The CDR3 nucleotides read TGTGCCAGCAGTTTTGGGAGGGGCTATGGCTACACCTTC.

The V gene is TRBV2, the J gene TRBJ1-2; 8 nucleotides match TRBD1. V trimming: 6 bases; J trimming: 0 bases; junction bases outside the gene matches: 0. The CDR3 spans 13 residues. The V gene's germline CDR1 is SNHLY and CDR2 FYNNEI. This CDR3 reads CASRDRANYGYTF. In nucleotides, the CDR3 is TGTGCCAGCAGGGACAGGGCTAACTATGGCTACACCTTC.

The chain recombines TRBV11-3 with TRBJ2-1; possible D gene TRBD1, 5 bases. The CDR3 has 11 amino acids. The V and J ends lost 11 bases and 8 bases respectively, with 13 bases between them. Germline V gene data show CDR1 as SGHNT and CDR2 as YENEEA. Here the CDR3 reads CAPIQGDEQFF. The CDR3 nucleotides are TGTGCCCCAATTCAGGGCGATGAGCAGTTCTTC.

The chain couples TRBV7-2 to TRBJ2-3; 10 bases align to TRBD2. The V gene end was trimmed by 1 base and the J gene end by 6 bases; junction bases not matched to a gene: 4. Germline loops: CDR1 SGHTA, CDR2 FQGNSA. The CDR3 length is 15 residues. This chain's CDR3 is CASSLVLAGRDTQYF. Here the CDR3 DNA reads TGTGCCAGCAGCTTAGTACTAGCGGGGAGGGATACGCAGTATTTT.

This chain joins TRBV5-1 and TRBJ2-7; 7 bases agree with TRBD1. CDR3 length: 14 residues. Germline V lookup: CDR1 SGHRS, CDR2 YFSETQ. Trimming cost V 5 bases and J 6 bases; bases outside gene matches: 11. CDR3: CASRGQTGNGEQYF. CDR3 sequence (DNA): TGCGCCAGCAGAGGCCAGACAGGGAACGGCGAGCAGTACTTC.

This clone was counted a single time. This chain links TRBV2 with TRBJ2-5; tentative D call: TRBD1 (5 bases). This CDR3 has 12 residues. Germline CDR1 reads SNHLY; CDR2 reads FYNNEI. V lost 7 bases, J lost 0 bases, and 6 bases lay in between. CDR3 sequence: CASKTDQETQYF. The CDR3 DNA reads TGTGCCAGCAAGACAGACCAAGAGACCCAGTACTTC.

This chain connects TRBV7-9 to TRBJ2-6; 8 bases fit TRBD1. J lost 0 bases, V lost 6 bases, and 7 bases had no gene match. The germline V gene has CDR1 SEHNR and CDR2 FQNEAQ (reference sequence). The CDR3 extends over 17 amino acids. CDR3 DNA: TGTGCCAGCAGTCGACAGGGGCTCAGCTCTGGGGCCAACGTCCTGACTTTC. Its translation: CASSRQGLSSGANVLTF.

The chain employs TRBV3-1 (or the pseudogene TRBV3-2) and TRBJ1-1; TRBD1 might be the D (5 bases). The CDR3 is 15 residues long. Germline V lookup: CDR1 LGHDT, CDR2 YNNKEL (reference sequence). V gave up 4 bases and J gave up 1 base, with 13 bases separating them. This chain's CDR3 is CASSPSMGGNTEAFF. CDR3 coding DNA: TGTGCCAGCAGCCCCTCGATGGGGGGGAACACTGAAGCTTTCTTT.

This chain links TRBV12-3 or TRBV12-4 with TRBJ1-4; D possibly corresponds to TRBD1 (6 bases). Trimming stripped 5 bases from V and 10 bases from J, with 8 bases between. CDR3 size: 11 residues. CDR3 nucleotide sequence: TGTGCCAGCAGTACAGGGTCAAAACTGTTTTTT. Its translation: CASSTGSKLFF.